The clone carrying this TCR beta chain was recorded many times. The antigen remains undetermined. This sample stems from a study of T cells in Graves' hyperthyroidism and ophthalmopathy. The source material, RNA transcripts, was used to amplify TCR beta CDR3 regions. First-round RT-PCR targeting the TCR CDR3 was performed with the HTBI primer set. TCRdb redid the calling of the multiplex PCR reads with MiXCR, one entry per CDR3 protein. Here the sample spans 450,000 to 700,000 distinct CDR3 sequences, about 45% being singletons. Study observations and caveats: Most clonotypes that expanded in the thyroid above 0.001 also showed up in blood.

The sequenced sample was peripheral blood or thyroid tissue (not recorded which). This TCR derives from an adult woman with Graves' disease, either hyperthyroidism or ophthalmopathy (not recorded which).

The CDR3 protein is CASSYAGGGAQHF. CDR3 in DNA: TGTGCCAGCAGTTACGCAGGGGGAGGAGCCCAGCATTTT. The chain is built from TRBV27 and TRBJ1-5; 7 bases match TRBD1. This CDR3 is built from 13 residues. Unmatched junction bases numbered 8, after V lost 4 bases and J lost 11 bases. Germline V CDR1 and CDR2: MNHEY, SMNVEV (reference sequence).